A selection of T cell receptor beta chains follows, all from one sample in a study of Ad26.COV2.S vaccination and SARS-CoV-2 variants. Profiled with immunoSEQ multiplex PCR; TCRdb holds only in-frame clones, not every one. The repertoire holds around 300,000 clones, with 70% to 90% as singletons. The sample was peripheral blood, taken in a trial of Ad26.COV2.S vaccine versus placebo. The receptors were gathered from a person between 18 and 60 years old who received the Ad26.COV2.S COVID-19 vaccine or a placebo. CDR3s include the opening cysteine and the closing phenylalanine or tryptophan. D genes are given only for firm matches. Only some rows state a clone size, as once, few, many or a class for expanded clones.

.	TRBV5-1	TRBJ1-1	.	TGCGCCAGCAGCTCCGAATCTGAAGCTTTCTTT	CASSSESEAFF
TRBD2	TRBV6-5	TRBJ2-1	.	TGTGCCAGCAGTTCGACTAGCGGGACCAGTGAGCAGTTCTTC	CASSSTSGTSEQFF
.	TRBV28	TRBJ2-1	few	TGTGCCAGCAGTCCCAGCTCCTACAATGAGCAGTTCTTC	CASSPSSYNEQFF
.	TRBV19	TRBJ2-1	.	TGTGCCAGTAAGCCGGGCCACTTCTCCTACAATGAGCAGTTCTTC	CASKPGHFSYNEQFF
.	TRBV3-1/TRBV3-2	TRBJ1-1	.	TGTGCCAGCAGGGCAACGGTTGGGTCGGAAGCTTTCTTT	CASRATVGSEAFF
.	TRBV27	TRBJ2-1	.	TGTGCCAGCAGTACGCCCTACAATGAGCAGTTCTTC	CASSTPYNEQFF
TRBD1	TRBV5-1	TRBJ1-1	.	TGCGCCAGCAGCTTGCTGACAGGGATCACGAACACTGAAGCTTTCTTT	CASSLLTGITNTEAFF
TRBD1	TRBV7-9	TRBJ1-2	.	TGTGCCAGCAGTAAAGGGGGCGTGAGCTATGGCTACACCTTC	CASSKGGVSYGYTF
.	TRBV7-8	TRBJ2-7	.	TGTGCCAGCAGCTTAAGGTCGGCGTACGAGCAGTACTTC	CASSLRSAYEQYF
TRBD2	TRBV19	TRBJ2-1	.	TGTGCCAGTAGTACCCGGACTAGCCCGAATGAGCAGTTCTTC	CASSTRTSPNEQFF
TRBD1	TRBV4-3	TRBJ1-6	.	TGCGCCAGCAGCCAAGATTCCCCTGGGACAGAGAATTCACCCCTCCACTTT	CASSQDSPGTENSPLHF
.	TRBV7-8	TRBJ1-1	.	TGTGCCAGCAGCTTTACGGACGGCGAGGGCACTGAAGCTTTCTTT	CASSFTDGEGTEAFF
TRBD1	TRBV30	TRBJ2-2	.	TGTGCCTGGAGTGTATCTCCAGGGGGCGTCGCCGGGGAGCTGTTTTTT	CAWSVSPGGVAGELFF
TRBD1	TRBV19	TRBJ2-1	once	TGTGCCAGTAAGGGACAGGTCGTAAATGAGCAGTTCTTC	CASKGQVVNEQFF
.	TRBV3-1/TRBV3-2	TRBJ1-2	.	TGTGCCAGCAGCCCCCCCCATGACTACTATGGCTACACCTTC	CASSPPHDYYGYTF
.	TRBV5-1	TRBJ2-3	.	TGCGCCAGCAGCTTGGTTGGGGGGAGCACAGATACGCAGTATTTT	CASSLVGGSTDTQYF
TRBD2	TRBV10-2	TRBJ2-7	.	TGCGCCAGCAGAGGCGGGAGGGCCCACTACGAGCAGTACTTC	CASRGGRAHYEQYF
TRBD1	TRBV4-3	TRBJ1-2	.	TGCGCCAGCAGCCAGGATACAGGGGACCACTATGGCTACACCTTC	CASSQDTGDHYGYTF
.	TRBV15	TRBJ2-2	.	TGTGCCACCAGCAGAGCGCAGGGAAGAAACACCGGGGAGCTGTTTTTT	CATSRAQGRNTGELFF
.	TRBV7-9	TRBJ1-1	.	TGTGCCAGCAGCTTAGAAGGGGCAGGGGCCAACACTGAAGCTTTCTTT	CASSLEGAGANTEAFF
.	TRBV4-3	TRBJ1-2	.	TGCGCCAGCAGCCAATGGGGAGGACAAACTAACTATGGCTACACCTTC	CASSQWGGQTNYGYTF
TRBD1	TRBV5-1	TRBJ1-1	.	TGCGCCAGCAGCATCGGGACAGGGGGGAACACTGAAGCTTTCTTT	CASSIGTGGNTEAFF
.	TRBV5-8	TRBJ2-2	.	TGTGCCAGCAGCTTGGGATGGGCCGGGGAGCTGTTTTTT	CASSLGWAGELFF
.	TRBV2	TRBJ1-2	.	TGTGCCAGCAGTGAAAACCGGGAGGGCTACACCTTC	CASSENREGYTF
TRBD1	TRBV19	TRBJ1-5	.	TGTGCCAGTTCCGGACAGGGCGGCAATCAGCCCCAGCATTTT	CASSGQGGNQPQHF
TRBD2	TRBV7-8	TRBJ2-1	.	TGTGCCAGCAGCTTAAACGTAGCGGGAGAATATAATGAGCAGTTCTTC	CASSLNVAGEYNEQFF
.	TRBV5-1	TRBJ1-3	.	TGCGCCAGCAGCTACGAAACAGTCTCTGGAAACACCATATATTTT	CASSYETVSGNTIYF
.	TRBV12-3/TRBV12-4	TRBJ1-4	.	TGTGCCAGCAGTTTGTGGGACGGGGAAAAACTGTTTTTT	CASSLWDGEKLFF
.	TRBV11-2	TRBJ2-1	.	TGTGCCAGCAGCCCAGCGGTCGGATTCTATGAGCAGTTCTTC	CASSPAVGFYEQFF
.	TRBV9	TRBJ2-7	.	TGTGCCAGCAGCCTCGGGACCACCGGCGAGCAGTACTTC	CASSLGTTGEQYF
TRBD1	TRBV7-9	TRBJ1-1	.	TGTGCCAGCAGCTTAGCGAGGGGAGGGGACAGGGGCACTGAAGCTTTCTTT	CASSLARGGDRGTEAFF
.	TRBV11-2	TRBJ2-1	.	TGTGCCAGCAGCCCGGACTCAACTCAGTTCTTC	CASSPDSTQFF